The entry that follows covers one T cell receptor (beta chain) sequence. This entry belongs to a study of blood T cells in healthy people across ages. Primed by a sample-barcoded 5' primer and a J-beta primer mix, a second PCR proceeded for about 6 to 12 cycles. TCRdb re-called the 5' RACE reads through MiXCR, storing one row per CDR3 protein. The sample records around 1,900,000 distinct CDR3 sequences, about 39% being singletons. V was clipped by 0 bases and J by 3 bases; unmatched bases: 1. The length of the CDR3 is 16 residues. The germline V gene has CDR1 ENHRY and CDR2 SYGVKD. Every participating donor contributed around 9.5 milliliters of peripheral blood through a draw.

This sequence originates from a human donor in good health. Sequencing was performed on blood. The chain joins TRBV10-3 to TRBJ2-3, with 12 bases fitting TRBD2. CDR3 protein: CAISESLAGGTDTQYF. The CDR3 nucleotides are TGTGCCATCAGTGAGTCGCTAGCGGGGGGGACAGATACGCAGTATTTT.